This T cell receptor (beta chain) was captured in a study of OX40 agonist ivuxolimab in advanced cancers. Study details: All patients had ivuxolimab intravenously every 2 weeks at 0.01 to 10 mg/kg. Having had anti-PD-1, anti-PD-L1 or anti-CTLA-4 therapy before was allowed, and 40% to 45% had some.

Sequenced by immunoSEQ multiplex PCR; TCRdb stores in-frame clones only, minus some. The top ten clones hold 6% to 8.5% of a sample with about 81,000 clones, roughly 80% of them seen once. Findings and limits, study-wide: Specificity for antigen went undetermined in the expanded peripheral T cells.

V shed 8 bases and J shed 4 bases, with 16 bases lying between them. CDR1 and CDR2 from the germline V gene are MNHNS and SASEGT. This CDR3 has 14 residues. As regards this clone: Its antigen remains unidentified.

This TCR was recovered from an adult with an advanced solid tumor such as melanoma, head and neck, liver or kidney cancer. This specimen was CD4+ or CD8+ T cells sorted from blood, taken in a trial of the OX40 agonist ivuxolimab. This rearrangement joins TRBV6-1 to TRBJ2-3; D is unresolved. In nucleotides, the CDR3 is TGTGCCAGCTGGTTACCCCACATGTCAGATACGCAGTATTTT. Amino acids: CASWLPHMSDTQYF.